A single sample is the source of the 10 T cell receptor beta chains below, sequenced in a study of beta chain features in type 1 diabetes. No antigen has been identified for these receptors. Broader study findings: People with Type 1 diabetes carried modestly yet significantly shorter TCRB CDR3s in all four CD4+ subsets.

Expressed TCRB transcripts were sequenced, since all the RNA that had been isolated was reverse transcribed. Using immunoSEQ multiplex PCR, the repertoire was profiled, and TCRdb retains in-frame clones only, with some absent. The sample lists under 150,000 clones; approximately 9% were seen once. Source material: central memory CD4+ T cells from blood. The origin of the receptors is a man aged 25 to 40 with type 1 diabetes.

This clone was observed a few times. The rearrangement links TRBV9 to TRBJ2-1, with D maybe TRBD2 (5 bases). V lost 0 bases, J lost 0 bases, and 13 bases lay in between. Germline V gene lookup returns CDR1 SGDLS and CDR2 YYNGEE. The CDR3 length is 17 residues. The CDR3 loop is CASSVARGWSSYNEQFF. The CDR3 DNA reads TGTGCCAGCAGCGTAGCTCGGGGATGGAGCTCCTACAATGAGCAGTTCTTC. Complete variable domain (other parts from reference TRBV9 and TRBJ2-1): DSGVTQTPKHLITATGQRVTLRCSPRSGDLSVYWYQQSLDQGLQFLIQYYNGEERAKGNILERFSAQQFPDLHSELNLSSLELGDSALYFCASSVARGWSSYNEQFFGPGTRLTVL.

The genes are TRBV30 and TRBJ2-3; perhaps TRBD2 as D (5 bases). The CDR3 has 12 residues. Looked up from germline, CDR1 is GTSNPN and CDR2 is SVGIG (reference sequence). V was trimmed by 0 bases and J by 5 bases, leaving 6 bases between them. The CDR3 nucleotides read TGTGCCTGGAGTGTAGCGGAAGATACGCAGTATTTT. It yields the protein CAWSVAEDTQYF.

V gene TRBV5-1 combines with J gene TRBJ2-1, with D possibly TRBD2 on 7 matching bases. V was trimmed by 4 bases and J by 9 bases, leaving 11 bases between them. This CDR3 is 12 amino acids long. Looked up from germline, CDR1 is SGHRS and CDR2 is YFSETQ. This chain's CDR3 is CASSGGGGEQFF. DNA for the CDR3: TGCGCCAGCAGCGGGGGGGGCGGTGAGCAGTTCTTC.

This clone turned up a few times. The chain carries TRBV5-1 and TRBJ2-2; 10 bases map to TRBD1. The CDR3 covers 15 residues. Germline V lookup: CDR1 SGHRS, CDR2 YFSETQ. Unmatched junction bases numbered 6, after V lost 4 bases and J lost 6 bases. The CDR3 DNA reads as TGCGCCAGCAGCCTGGGACAGGGGTTGTCCGGGGAGCTGTTTTTT. Translation: CASSLGQGLSGELFF.

This clone has only one observation. The V call is TRBV28, the J call TRBJ2-7; 7 nucleotides match TRBD1. Germline V lookup: CDR1 MDHEN, CDR2 SYDVKM. This CDR3 spans 16 amino acids. V lost 4 bases and J lost 4; bases outside the gene matches: 13. For the CDR3, the DNA is TGTGCCAGCAGTTCCGCTGACAGGGCGACGAGTTACGAGCAGTACTTC. Translated: CASSSADRATSYEQYF.

This clone was detected ten times or more. V is TRBV4-2 and J is TRBJ2-2; D may be TRBD2 (5 bases). In germline, CDR1 is LGHNA, CDR2 YNFKEQ. V was pared by 6 bases and J by 2 bases, with 16 bases between. CDR3 size: 16 residues. The DNA for the CDR3 is TGTGCCAGCAGTCTGGAGACGGGGATTAACACCGGGGAGCTGTTTTTT. Translating gives CASSLETGINTGELFF.

This clone occurred a few times. The genes are TRBV29-1 and TRBJ1-1; a possible D gene is TRBD1 (5 bases). This CDR3 comprises 15 residues. Trimming removed 3 bases at V and 3 bases at J, with 17 bases between. Germline CDR1 SQVTM, CDR2 ANQGSEA. The CDR3 DNA sequence: TGCAGCGTTGATCTGCGGGACTACGGGTACACTGAAGCTTTCTTT. It encodes CSVDLRDYGYTEAFF.

This chain joins TRBV9 and TRBJ1-1; D is undetermined. This CDR3 is 14 amino acids long. With 2 bases removed from V and 1 base from J, the gap between germline ends came to 9 bases. The V gene's germline CDR1 is SGDLS and CDR2 YYNGEE. The CDR3 region is CASSVAAQNTEAFF. CDR3 DNA sequence: TGTGCCAGCAGCGTGGCTGCCCAGAACACTGAAGCTTTCTTT. Drawing the rest from reference TRBV9 and TRBJ1-1, the complete variable domain is DSGVTQTPKHLITATGQRVTLRCSPRSGDLSVYWYQQSLDQGLQFLIQYYNGEERAKGNILERFSAQQFPDLHSELNLSSLELGDSALYFCASSVAAQNTEAFFGQGTRLTVV.

The chain is built from TRBV9 and TRBJ2-2; D may be TRBD1 (5 bases). From germline, CDR1 is SGDLS and CDR2 YYNGEE. V was clipped by 5 bases and J by 3 bases, with 11 bases between them. The CDR3 is made up of 14 amino acids. CDR3 sequence (DNA): TGTGCCAGCAGGTGGCAGGGTGACACCGGGGAGCTGTTTTTT. It specifies CASRWQGDTGELFF.

This clone has a handful of counts. V usage is TRBV19 and J usage is TRBJ2-6, with a tentative D call TRBD1 (5 bases). Trimming took 2 bases from V and 0 from J, leaving 11 bases between them. Germline V gene lookup returns CDR1 LNHDA and CDR2 SQIVND (reference sequence). The CDR3 consists of 17 residues. CDR3 sequence reads: CASSIIRGNSGANVLTF. Written as DNA, the CDR3 is TGTGCCAGTAGTATAATAAGGGGAAACTCTGGGGCCAACGTCCTGACTTTC. The full variable domain, rest sourced from reference TRBV19 and TRBJ2-6, is DGGITQSPKYLFRKEGQNVTLSCEQNLNHDAMYWYRQDPGQGLRLIYYSQIVNDFQKGDIAEGYSVSREKKESFPLTVTSAQKNPTAFYLCASSIIRGNSGANVLTFGAGSRLTVL.